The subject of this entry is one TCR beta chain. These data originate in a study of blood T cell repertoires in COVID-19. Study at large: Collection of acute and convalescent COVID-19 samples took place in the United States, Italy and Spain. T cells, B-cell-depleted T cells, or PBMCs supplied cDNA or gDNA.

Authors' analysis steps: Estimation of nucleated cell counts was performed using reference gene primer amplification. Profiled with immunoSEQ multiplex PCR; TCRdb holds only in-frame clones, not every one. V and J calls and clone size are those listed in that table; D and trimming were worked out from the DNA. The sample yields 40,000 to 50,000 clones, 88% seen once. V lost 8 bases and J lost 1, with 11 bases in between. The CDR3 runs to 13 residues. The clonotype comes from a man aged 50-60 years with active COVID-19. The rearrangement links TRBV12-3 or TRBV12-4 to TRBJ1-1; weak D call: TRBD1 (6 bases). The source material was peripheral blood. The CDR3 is CASGRGQNTEAFF. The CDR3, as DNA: TGTGCCAGCGGCCGGGGACAGAACACTGAAGCTTTCTTT.